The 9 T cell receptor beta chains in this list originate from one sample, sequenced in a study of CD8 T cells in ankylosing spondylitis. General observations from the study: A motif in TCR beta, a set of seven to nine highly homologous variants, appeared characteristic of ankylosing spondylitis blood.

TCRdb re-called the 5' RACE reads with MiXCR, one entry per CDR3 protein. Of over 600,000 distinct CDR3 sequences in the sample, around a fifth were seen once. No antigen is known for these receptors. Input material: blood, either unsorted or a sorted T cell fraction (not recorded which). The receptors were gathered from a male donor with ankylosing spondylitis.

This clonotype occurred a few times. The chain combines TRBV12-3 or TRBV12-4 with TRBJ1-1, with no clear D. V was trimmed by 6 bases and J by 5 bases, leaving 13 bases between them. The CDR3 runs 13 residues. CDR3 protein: CASRTGPRTEAFF. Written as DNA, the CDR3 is TGTGCCAGCAGAACCGGGCCCCGGACTGAAGCTTTCTTT.

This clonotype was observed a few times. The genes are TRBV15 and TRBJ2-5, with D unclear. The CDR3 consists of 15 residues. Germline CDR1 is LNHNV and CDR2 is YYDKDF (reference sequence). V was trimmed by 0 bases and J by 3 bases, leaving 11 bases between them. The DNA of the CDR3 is TGTGCCACCAGCAGAGATCTCGGGCAGGAAGAGACCCAGTACTTC. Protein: CATSRDLGQEETQYF.

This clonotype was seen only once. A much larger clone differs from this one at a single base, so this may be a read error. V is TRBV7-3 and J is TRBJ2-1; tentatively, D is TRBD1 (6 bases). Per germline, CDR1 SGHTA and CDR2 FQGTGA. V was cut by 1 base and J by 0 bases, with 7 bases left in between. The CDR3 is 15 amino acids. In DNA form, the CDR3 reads TGTGCCAGCAGCTTAATGGACAGCTCCTACAATGAGCAGTTCTTC. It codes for CASSLMDSSYNEQFF.

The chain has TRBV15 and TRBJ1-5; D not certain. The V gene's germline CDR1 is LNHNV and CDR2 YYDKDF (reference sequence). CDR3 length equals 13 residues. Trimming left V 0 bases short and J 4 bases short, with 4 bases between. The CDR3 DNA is TGTGCCACCAGCAGAGAGGGAAATCAGCCCCAGCATTTT. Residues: CATSREGNQPQHF.

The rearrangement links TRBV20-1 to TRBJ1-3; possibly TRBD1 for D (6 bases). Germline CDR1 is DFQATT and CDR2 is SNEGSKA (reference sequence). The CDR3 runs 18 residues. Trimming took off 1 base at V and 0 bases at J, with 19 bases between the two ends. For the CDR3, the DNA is TGCAGTGCTAGAGTGTCTTCGGGACAAATTTCCTCTGGAAACACCATATATTTT. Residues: CSARVSSGQISSGNTIYF.

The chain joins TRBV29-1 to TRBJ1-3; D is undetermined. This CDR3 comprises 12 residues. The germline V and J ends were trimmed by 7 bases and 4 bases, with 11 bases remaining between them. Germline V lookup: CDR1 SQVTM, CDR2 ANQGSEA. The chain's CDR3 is CSARTEGNTIYF. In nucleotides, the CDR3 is TGCAGCGCCCGGACGGAAGGAAACACCATATATTTT.

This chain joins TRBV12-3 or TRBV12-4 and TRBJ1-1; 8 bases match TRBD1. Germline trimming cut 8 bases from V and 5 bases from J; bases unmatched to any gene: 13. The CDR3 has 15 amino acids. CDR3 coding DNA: TGTGCCAGCCTTAAGACTGGACAGGGAGGTACTGAAGCTTTCTTT. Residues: CASLKTGQGGTEAFF.

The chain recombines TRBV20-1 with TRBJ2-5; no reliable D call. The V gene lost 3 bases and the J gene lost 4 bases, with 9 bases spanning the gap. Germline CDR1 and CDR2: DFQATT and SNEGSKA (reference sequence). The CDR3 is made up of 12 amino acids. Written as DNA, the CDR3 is TGCAGTGCTAGTGGGCTGAGAGAGACCCAGTACTTC. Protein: CSASGLRETQYF.

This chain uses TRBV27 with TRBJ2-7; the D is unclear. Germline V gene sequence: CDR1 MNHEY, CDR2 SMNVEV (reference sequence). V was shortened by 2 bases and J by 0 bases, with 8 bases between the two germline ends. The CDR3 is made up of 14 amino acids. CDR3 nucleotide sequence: TGTGCCAGCAGTTTAAAGGTTAGCTCCTACGAGCAGTACTTC. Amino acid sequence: CASSLKVSSYEQYF.